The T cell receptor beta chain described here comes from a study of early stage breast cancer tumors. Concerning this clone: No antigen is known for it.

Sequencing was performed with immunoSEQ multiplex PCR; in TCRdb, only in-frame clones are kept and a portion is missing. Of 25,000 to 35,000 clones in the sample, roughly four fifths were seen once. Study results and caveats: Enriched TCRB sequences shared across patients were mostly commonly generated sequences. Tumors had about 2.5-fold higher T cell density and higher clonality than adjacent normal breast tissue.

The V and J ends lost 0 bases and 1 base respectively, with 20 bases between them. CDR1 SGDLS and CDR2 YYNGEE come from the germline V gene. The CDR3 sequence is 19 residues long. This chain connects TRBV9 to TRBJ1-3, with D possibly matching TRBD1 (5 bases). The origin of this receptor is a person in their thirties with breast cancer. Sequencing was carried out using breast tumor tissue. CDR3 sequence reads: CASSVGRSLSRGSGNTIYF. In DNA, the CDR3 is TGTGCCAGCAGCGTAGGCAGGTCCCTCTCGAGGGGATCTGGAAACACCATATATTTT.